The 23 T cell receptor beta chains given below trace back to one sample, sequenced in a study of response to subunit inactivated influenza vaccine. Each CDR3 protein gets one entry after TCRdb re-called the RT-PCR reads with MiXCR. The top ten hold 9% to 12% of the sample, which has 300,000 to 350,000 distinct CDR3 sequences, approximately 20% seen once. The sequences come from PBMCs from blood, collected about 20 months after vaccination. Receptors originate from a man in his fifties or sixties who received an inactivated influenza vaccine.

Only a few counts were recorded for this clonotype. The rearrangement joins TRBV14 to TRBJ1-2; weak D call: TRBD1 (6 bases). CDR1 and CDR2 from the germline V gene are SGHDN and FVKESK. The CDR3 loop spans 14 amino acids. The V and J ends lost 6 bases and 2 bases respectively, with 13 bases between them. The CDR3 nucleotides are TGTGCCAGCAGTTCCCTTGGGGGCAACTATGGCTACACCTTC. As protein: CASSSLGGNYGYTF.

Many counts were recorded for this clonotype. This sequence joins TRBV12-3 or TRBV12-4 and TRBJ1-1; tentatively, D is TRBD1 (6 bases). The CDR3 sequence is 15 residues long. Trimming left V 5 bases short and J 1 base short, with 14 bases between. This CDR3 reads CASSHGGVKNTEAFF. DNA of the CDR3: TGTGCCAGCAGTCACGGGGGCGTCAAGAACACTGAAGCTTTCTTT.

In this sample, this clonotype turned up many times. The CDR3 nucleotides are TGTGCCAGCAGTTTGGGGGTCGAGCAGTACTTC. This sequence encodes CASSLGVEQYF. The chain is built from TRBV12-3 or TRBV12-4 and TRBJ2-7; either TRBD1 or TRBD2 may supply D (5 bases each). V lost 3 bases, J lost 6 bases, and 6 bases lay in between. The CDR3 spans 11 residues.

The chain recombines TRBV3-1 with TRBJ1-2, with 9 bases fitting TRBD1. The J segment lost 4 bases and the V segment lost 2 bases, leaving 8 bases of the junction unmatched. Germline lookup yields CDR1 LGHDT and CDR2 YNNKEL (reference sequence). The CDR3 is 16 residues long. The CDR3 region has the DNA TGTGCCAGCAGCCAAAATTACAGGGGGCTTGGCTATGGCTACACCTTC. It encodes CASSQNYRGLGYGYTF.

The chain couples TRBV7-6 to TRBJ1-6, with D perhaps matching TRBD1 (6 bases). Germline values: CDR1 SGHVS, CDR2 FNYEAQ. V lost 2 bases, J lost 7 bases, and 9 bases lay in between. There are 14 residues in the CDR3. The CDR3 protein is CASSLNRENSPLHF. The CDR3 DNA is TGTGCCAGCAGCTTAAACAGGGAAAATTCACCCCTCCACTTT.

A note on this clonotype: One end of the junction varies from germline; a read error may be responsible. The CDR3 protein is CASSNSGQGSSNYGYTF. The CDR3 DNA follows: TGTGCCAGCAGTAACTCGGGACAGGGGAGTTCTAACTATGGCTACACCTTC. The genes are TRBV6-5 and TRBJ1-2; 10 bases line up with TRBD1. Germline loops: CDR1 MNHEY, CDR2 SVGAGI. There are 17 residues in the CDR3.

This clonotype was detected a few times. This chain joins TRBV23-1 and TRBJ1-5; weak D call: TRBD1 (5 bases). Being an ORF, TRBV23-1 has a function that is uncertain. The V end lost 0 bases, the J end lost 0 bases, and 12 bases lay between the germline ends. The CDR3 is 17 amino acids. The CDR3 nucleotides are TGCGCCAGCAGTCAATCGTCAGGACATTATAGCAATCAGCCCCAGCATTTT. This codes for CASSQSSGHYSNQPQHF.

The chain couples TRBV3-1 to TRBJ1-6; 9 positions match TRBD1. This CDR3 is 15 amino acids long. Trimming cost V 3 bases and J 7 bases; bases outside gene matches: 4. Looked up from germline, CDR1 is LGHDT and CDR2 is YNNKEL (reference sequence). The CDR3 DNA follows: TGTGCCAGCAGCCAGCAGACAGGGGGAAATTCACCCCTCCACTTT. Protein sequence: CASSQQTGGNSPLHF. Complete variable domain (other parts from reference TRBV3-1 and TRBJ1-6): DTAVSQTPKYLVTQMGNDKSIKCEQNLGHDTMYWYKQDSKKFLKIMFSYNNKELIINETVPNRFSPKSPDKAHLNLHINSLELGDSAVYFCASSQQTGGNSPLHFGNGTRLTVT.

The V and J genes are TRBV10-3 and TRBJ2-3; no firm D call. The CDR3 spans 13 residues. V was pared by 10 bases and J by 0 bases, with 11 bases between. CDR1 and CDR2 (germline): ENHRY, SYGVKD. The CDR3 region has the DNA TGTGCCACCCAAACTGACAGCACAGATACGCAGTATTTT. It yields the protein CATQTDSTDTQYF.

This chain connects TRBV6-6 to TRBJ2-7; D is possibly TRBD2 (5 bases). V was shortened by 7 bases and J by 2 bases, with 12 bases between the two germline ends. Germline V CDR1 and CDR2: MNHNY, SVGAGI (reference sequence). CDR3 length: 13 residues. In DNA, the CDR3 is TGTGCCAGCAACAGAGGGAGAGCCTACGAGCAGTACTTC. Its translation is CASNRGRAYEQYF.

The V and J genes are TRBV4-3 and TRBJ1-3, with 8 bases fitting TRBD1. V trimming: 3 bases; J trimming: 4 bases; junction bases outside the gene matches: 5. CDR3 length equals 15 residues. Germline assignment: CDR1 LGHNA and CDR2 YSLEER. CDR3 nucleotides: TGCGCCAGCAGCCAGGACAGGACAGGGGGAAACACCATATATTTT. This sequence encodes CASSQDRTGGNTIYF.

This clonotype was recorded many times. The rearrangement links TRBV12-3 or TRBV12-4 to TRBJ1-5, with TRBD1 matching 7 bases. The CDR3 is made up of 13 amino acids. V was clipped by 5 bases and J by 7 bases; unmatched bases: 5. Here the CDR3 DNA reads TGTGCCAGCAGTGTACAGGGGTCCCAGCCCCAGCATTTT. Its translation is CASSVQGSQPQHF.

Comments on this clonotype: Lacking the conserved final phenylalanine or tryptophan, this CDR3 likely reflects a read error. V is TRBV29-1 and J is TRBJ1-1; possible D gene TRBD1, 5 bases. Trimming took 6 bases from V and 0 from J, leaving 11 bases between them. Germline V lookup: CDR1 SQVTM, CDR2 ANQGSEA. The CDR3 has 13 amino acids. The CDR3 is CSVAGLLNTEAFL. CDR3 DNA: TGCAGCGTGGCGGGACTGTTGAACACTGAAGCTTTCTTA.

This clonotype was observed once. This chain joins TRBV11-1 and TRBJ2-5; 13 bases line up with TRBD2. CDR3 length: 20 amino acids. V was pared by 8 bases and J by 5 bases, with 23 bases of the junction left unmatched. CDR1 SGHAT and CDR2 FQDESV come from the germline V gene (reference sequence). CDR3: CASADPLGPGTSGVRETQYF. The DNA of the CDR3 is TGTGCCAGCGCTGACCCCCTGGGACCCGGGACTAGCGGGGTGAGGGAGACCCAGTACTTC.

This chain uses TRBV7-9 with TRBJ2-7, with D hard to call. Trimming removed 3 bases from V and 7 bases from J, with 13 bases in between. CDR1 is SEHNR, CDR2 FQNEAQ, per germline (reference sequence). This CDR3 has 13 amino acids. This CDR3 reads CASSFGREQEQYF. The DNA of the CDR3 is TGTGCCAGCAGCTTTGGAAGGGAACAGGAGCAGTACTTC.

The rearrangement joins TRBV5-6 to TRBJ1-2; a possible D gene is TRBD1 (5 bases). Germline V lookup: CDR1 SGHDT, CDR2 YYEEEE. This CDR3 region has 14 residues. Deletions cut 4 bases from V and 4 bases from J, with 14 bases between. CDR3 in DNA: TGTGCCAGCAGCGGGGTGCAGGGAGGCTATGGCTACACCTTC. This codes for CASSGVQGGYGYTF. Full variable domain (outside the CDR3, taken from reference TRBV5-6 and TRBJ1-2): DAGVTQSPTHLIKTRGQQVTLRCSPKSGHDTVSWYQQALGQGPQFIFQYYEEEERQRGNFPDRFSGHQFPNYSSELNVNALLLGDSALYLCASSGVQGGYGYTFGSGTRLTVV.

V usage is TRBV7-9 and J usage is TRBJ2-5, with D perhaps being TRBD1 or TRBD2 (5 bases each). V gave up 5 bases and J gave up 2 bases, with 12 bases separating them. Germline CDR1 is SEHNR and CDR2 is FQNEAQ (reference sequence). The CDR3 contains 14 residues. The CDR3 bases are TGTGCCAGCAGCCTCGGGACGGAACAAGAGACCCAGTACTTC. Translation: CASSLGTEQETQYF.

V and J are TRBV6-2 or TRBV6-3 and TRBJ2-2; 7 bases align to TRBD1. The CDR3 totals 15 residues. V dropped 8 bases and J dropped 1; count of bases not matched to a gene: 7. Germline V gives CDR1 MNHEY, CDR2 SVGEGT. As DNA, the CDR3 is TGTGCCAGCGGACGGGCAGGGGGGAACACCGGGGAGCTGTTTTTT. It codes for CASGRAGGNTGELFF.

The chain recombines TRBV20-1 with TRBJ2-5; 7 nucleotides match TRBD1. Germline V gene sequence: CDR1 DFQATT, CDR2 SNEGSKA (reference sequence). This CDR3 region has 13 residues. The J segment lost 5 bases and the V segment lost 3 bases, leaving 6 bases of the junction unmatched. This CDR3 is CSARGDSWETQYF. The CDR3 coding sequence is TGCAGTGCTAGGGGGGACAGTTGGGAGACCCAGTACTTC.

Only a few counts were recorded for this clonotype. The CDR3 DNA reads as TGCAGCGTTCAGTGGGCGAACACTGAAGCTTTCTTT. Translating it yields CSVQWANTEAFF. The rearrangement uses TRBV29-1 and TRBJ1-1; D ambiguous. Germline-derived CDR1 and CDR2 are SQVTM and ANQGSEA. V dropped 5 bases and J dropped 1 base, with 8 bases sitting between them. The CDR3 loop spans 12 amino acids.

The CDR3 coding sequence is TGTGCCAGCAGCCCCTACGGACAGGGTGGGAATGAGCAGTTCTTC. Encoded protein: CASSPYGQGGNEQFF. The chain recombines TRBV7-2 with TRBJ2-1, with TRBD1 matching over 8 bases. The junction had 10 bases not matched to a gene; V was cut back by 5 bases and J by 7 bases. CDR1 SGHTA and CDR2 FQGNSA come from the germline V gene. This CDR3 comprises 15 residues.

The V and J genes are TRBV12-3 or TRBV12-4 and TRBJ2-5; D gene uncertain. Trimming stripped 5 bases from V and 1 base from J, with 11 bases between. The CDR3 extends over 14 amino acids. The CDR3 sequence is CASSIYPRQETQYF. For the CDR3, the DNA is TGTGCCAGCAGTATATACCCCCGCCAAGAGACCCAGTACTTC.

This clonotype was counted many times. J is TRBJ1-4 and V is TRBV20-1, with D unresolved. CDR1 and CDR2 (germline): DFQATT, SNEGSKA (reference sequence). This CDR3 contains 12 residues. The V end was cut by 8 bases, the J end by 10 bases, with 17 bases between. CDR3 loop: CSIPDLAAKLFF. In DNA form, the CDR3 reads TGCAGTATCCCGGACCTGGCTGCAAAACTGTTTTTT.